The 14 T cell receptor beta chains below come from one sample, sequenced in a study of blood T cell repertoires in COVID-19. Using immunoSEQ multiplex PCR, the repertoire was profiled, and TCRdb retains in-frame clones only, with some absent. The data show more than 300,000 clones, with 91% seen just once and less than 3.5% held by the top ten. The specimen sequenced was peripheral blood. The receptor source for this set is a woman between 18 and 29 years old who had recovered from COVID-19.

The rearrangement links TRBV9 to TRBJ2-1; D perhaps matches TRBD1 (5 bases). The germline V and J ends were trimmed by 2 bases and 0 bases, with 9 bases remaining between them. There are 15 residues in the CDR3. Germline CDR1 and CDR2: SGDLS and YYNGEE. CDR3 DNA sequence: TGTGCCAGCAGCGTGGGGCCCAGCTCCTACAATGAGCAGTTCTTC. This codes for CASSVGPSSYNEQFF. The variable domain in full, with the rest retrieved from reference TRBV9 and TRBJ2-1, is DSGVTQTPKHLITATGQRVTLRCSPRSGDLSVYWYQQSLDQGLQFLIQYYNGEERAKGNILERFSAQQFPDLHSELNLSSLELGDSALYFCASSVGPSSYNEQFFGPGTRLTVL.

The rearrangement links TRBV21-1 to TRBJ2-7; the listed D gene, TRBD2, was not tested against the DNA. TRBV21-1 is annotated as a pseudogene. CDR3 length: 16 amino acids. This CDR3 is CASSKGRLAGCYEQYV. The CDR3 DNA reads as TGTGCCAGCAGCAAAGGGAGACTAGCGGGTTGCTACGAGCAGTACGTC.

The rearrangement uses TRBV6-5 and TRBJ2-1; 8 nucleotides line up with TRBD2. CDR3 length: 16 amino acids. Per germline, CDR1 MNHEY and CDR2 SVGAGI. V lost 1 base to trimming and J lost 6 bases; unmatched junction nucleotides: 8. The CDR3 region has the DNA TGTGCCAGCAGTTACTGGGTAAGCGGGAGAGGCAATGAGCAGTTCTTC. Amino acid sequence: CASSYWVSGRGNEQFF.

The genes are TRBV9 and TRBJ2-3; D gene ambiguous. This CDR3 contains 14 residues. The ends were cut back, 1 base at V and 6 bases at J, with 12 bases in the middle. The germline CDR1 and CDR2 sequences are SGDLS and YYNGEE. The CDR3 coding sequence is TGTGCCAGCAGCGTATGGAGCGATCGGGATACGCAGTATTTT. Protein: CASSVWSDRDTQYF.

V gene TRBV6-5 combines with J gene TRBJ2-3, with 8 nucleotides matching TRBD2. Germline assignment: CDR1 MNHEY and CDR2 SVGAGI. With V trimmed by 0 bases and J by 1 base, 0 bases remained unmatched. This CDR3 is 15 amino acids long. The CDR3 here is CASSYSTSGTDTQYF. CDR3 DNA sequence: TGTGCCAGCAGTTACTCGACTAGCGGCACAGATACGCAGTATTTT.

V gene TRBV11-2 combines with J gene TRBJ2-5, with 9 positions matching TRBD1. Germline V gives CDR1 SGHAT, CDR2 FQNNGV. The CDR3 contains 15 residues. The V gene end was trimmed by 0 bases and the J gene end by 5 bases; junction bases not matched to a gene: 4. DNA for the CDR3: TGTGCCAGCAGCTTAGATCCGGGGACAGGGGAGACCCAGTACTTC. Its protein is CASSLDPGTGETQYF.

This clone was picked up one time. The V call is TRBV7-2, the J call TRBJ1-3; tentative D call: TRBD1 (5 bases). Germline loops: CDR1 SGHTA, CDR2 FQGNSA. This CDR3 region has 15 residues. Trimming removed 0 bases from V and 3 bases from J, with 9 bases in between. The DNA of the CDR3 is TGTGCCAGCAGCTTAGCAGGGGCGCTTGGAAACACCATATATTTT. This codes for CASSLAGALGNTIYF.

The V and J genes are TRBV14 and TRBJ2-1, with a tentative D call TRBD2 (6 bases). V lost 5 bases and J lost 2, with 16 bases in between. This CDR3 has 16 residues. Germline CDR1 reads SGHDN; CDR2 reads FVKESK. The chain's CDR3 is CASSITGASAYNEQFF. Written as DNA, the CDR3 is TGTGCCAGCAGCATAACTGGGGCTAGCGCCTACAATGAGCAGTTCTTC.

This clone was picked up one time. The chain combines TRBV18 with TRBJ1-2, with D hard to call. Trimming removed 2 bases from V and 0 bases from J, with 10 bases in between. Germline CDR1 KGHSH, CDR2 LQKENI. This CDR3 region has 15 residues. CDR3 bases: TGTGCCAGCTCACCAGCGGGCGGGACTAACTATGGCTACACCTTC. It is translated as CASSPAGGTNYGYTF.

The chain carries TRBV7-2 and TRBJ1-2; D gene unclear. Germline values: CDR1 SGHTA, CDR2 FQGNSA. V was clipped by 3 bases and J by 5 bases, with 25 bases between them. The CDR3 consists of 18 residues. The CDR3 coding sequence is TGTGCCAGCAGCTTCGTCGAGCCAAGACCCGACAAGCCTTATGGCTACACCTTC. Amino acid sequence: CASSFVEPRPDKPYGYTF.

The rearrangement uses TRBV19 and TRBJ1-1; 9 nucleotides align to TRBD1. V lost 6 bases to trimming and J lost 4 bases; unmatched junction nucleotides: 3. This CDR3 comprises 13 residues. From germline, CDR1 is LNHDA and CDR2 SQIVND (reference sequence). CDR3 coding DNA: TGTGCCAGTAGCCGGGACAGGGTCACTGAAGCTTTCTTT. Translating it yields CASSRDRVTEAFF.

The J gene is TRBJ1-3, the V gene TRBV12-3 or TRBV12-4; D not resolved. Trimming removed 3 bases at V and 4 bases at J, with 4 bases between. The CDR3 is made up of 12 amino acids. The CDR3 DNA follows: TGTGCCAGCAGTTTCGCGGGAAACACCATATATTTT. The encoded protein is CASSFAGNTIYF.

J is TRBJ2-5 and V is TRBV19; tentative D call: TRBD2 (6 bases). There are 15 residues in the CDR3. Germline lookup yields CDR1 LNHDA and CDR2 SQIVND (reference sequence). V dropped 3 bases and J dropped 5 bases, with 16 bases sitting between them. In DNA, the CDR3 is TGTGCCAGTAGTATCTCGGGGGAAAAAACGGAGACCCAGTACTTC. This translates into CASSISGEKTETQYF.

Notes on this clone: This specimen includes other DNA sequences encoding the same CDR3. The CDR3 protein is CASSLGRSSGNTIYF. The CDR3 nucleotides read TGTGCCAGCAGCTTAGGGAGATCCTCTGGAAACACCATATATTTT. The chain uses TRBV11-2 and TRBJ1-3, with D unresolved. Trimming pared 1 base from V and 0 bases from J, leaving 7 bases between. The germline CDR1 and CDR2 sequences are SGHAT and FQNNGV. This CDR3 has 15 residues.